The T cell receptor (beta chain) described here comes from a study of blood T cell repertoires in COVID-19. Background on the study: Spain, Italy and the United States supplied samples that represented acute and convalescent COVID-19. PBMCs, B-cell-depleted T cells, or T cells were the source of the cDNA or gDNA that made up the material.

This CDR3 comprises 13 residues. The trim removed 4 bases at V and 10 bases at J, leaving 10 bases unmatched. Germline CDR1 reads SGHRS; CDR2 reads YFSETQ. Original processing methods: Amplifying reference gene primers gave estimates of nucleated cell counts. The assay was immunoSEQ multiplex PCR, and TCRdb's table has in-frame clones only and misses some. V and J calls and clone size follow that table, whereas D and trimming were derived from the DNA. The sample comprises about 210,000 clones, 70% to 90% of which are singletons, and 0.72% rests with the top ten. Sequenced input: peripheral blood. This receptor was obtained from a middle-aged man with acute or convalescent COVID-19. This chain joins TRBV5-1 and TRBJ2-7; 8 bases agree with TRBD1. The CDR3 nucleotides read TGCGCCAGCAGCACCCCGACAGGGGTGGAACAGTACTTC. It yields the protein CASSTPTGVEQYF.